These T cell receptor beta chains were read from a single sample in a study of cytomegalovirus exposure and HLA in healthy donors. Here immunoSEQ multiplex PCR was the method, and the copy in TCRdb shows in-frame clones only, minus some. This sample has 150,000 to 200,000 clones, with less than 85% found just once. Sequenced: PBMCs. Receptor source: a boy between 2 and 10 years old in good health and CMV-seronegative. The CDR3 runs from the conserved cysteine through the conserved F or W. D genes are given only for firm matches.

d_call: NA
cdr3_length: 14
v_call: TRBV7-9
j_call: TRBJ1-2
cdr3_aa: CASSLAEGLRGYTF

d_call: TRBD1
cdr3_length: 13
v_call: TRBV11-3
j_call: TRBJ2-3
cdr3_aa: CASSPRDRDTQYF

d_call: NA
cdr3_length: 15
v_call: TRBV27
j_call: TRBJ2-7
cdr3_aa: CASSLFYRSSYEQYF

d_call: TRBD1
cdr3_length: 18
v_call: TRBV5-4
j_call: TRBJ2-3
cdr3_aa: CASFTGTGGLFGTDTQYF

d_call: NA
cdr3_length: 13
v_call: TRBV5-6
j_call: TRBJ2-2
cdr3_aa: CASSLTNTGELFF

d_call: TRBD2
cdr3_length: 18
v_call: TRBV15
j_call: TRBJ2-3
cdr3_aa: CATSRARDSGGYTDTQYF

d_call: TRBD1
cdr3_length: 15
v_call: TRBV28
j_call: TRBJ1-4
cdr3_aa: CASSYTGGTNEKLFF

d_call: TRBD1
cdr3_length: 14
v_call: TRBV7-9
j_call: TRBJ1-4
cdr3_aa: CASSNRQGGEKLFF

d_call: NA
cdr3_length: 13
v_call: TRBV18
j_call: TRBJ2-7
cdr3_aa: CASSPSRGGEQYF

d_call: NA
cdr3_length: 12
v_call: TRBV30
j_call: TRBJ1-2
cdr3_aa: CASADSGYGYTF